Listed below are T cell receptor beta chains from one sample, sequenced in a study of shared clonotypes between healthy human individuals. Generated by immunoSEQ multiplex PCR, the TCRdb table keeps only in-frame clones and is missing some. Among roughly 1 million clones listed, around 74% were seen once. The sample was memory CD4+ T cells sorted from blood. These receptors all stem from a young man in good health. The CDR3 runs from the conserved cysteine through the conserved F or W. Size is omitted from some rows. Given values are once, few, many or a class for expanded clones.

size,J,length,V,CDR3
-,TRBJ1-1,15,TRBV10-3,CAISGQGAGSTEAFF
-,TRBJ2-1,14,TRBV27,CASSSRGTYNEQFF
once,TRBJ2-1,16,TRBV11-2,CASSFRLAGGYGEQFF
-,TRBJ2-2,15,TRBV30,CAWKVGSTNTGELFF
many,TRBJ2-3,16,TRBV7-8,CASSLSRQGITDTQYF
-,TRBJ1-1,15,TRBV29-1,CSVETRTGGNTEAFF
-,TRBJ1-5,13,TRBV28,CASSRQGAQPQHF
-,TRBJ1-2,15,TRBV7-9,CASSPIGQGFSGYTF
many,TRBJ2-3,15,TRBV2,CASSGSATPTDTQYF
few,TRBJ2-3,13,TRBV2,CASSLLPTDTQYF
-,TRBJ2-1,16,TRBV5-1,CASSLGTSGYYNEQFF
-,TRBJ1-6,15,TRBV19,CASSIGGYVEAPLHF
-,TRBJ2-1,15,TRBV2,CASSDDYRGYNEQFF
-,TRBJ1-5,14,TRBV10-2,CASSGNRGTEPQHF
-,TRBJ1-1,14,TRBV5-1,CASSLGHPGTEAFF
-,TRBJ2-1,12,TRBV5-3,CARSLARGEQFF
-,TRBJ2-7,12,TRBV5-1,CASSSVTNEQYF
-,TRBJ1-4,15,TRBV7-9,CASSLGGIDNEKLFF
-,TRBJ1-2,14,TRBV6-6,CASSYGGSNYGYTF
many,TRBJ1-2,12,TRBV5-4,CASSVDSYGYTF
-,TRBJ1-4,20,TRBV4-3,CASSQDMGTLGTATNEKLFF
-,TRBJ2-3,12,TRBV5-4,CAAGTSGDTQYF
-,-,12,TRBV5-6,CASRSSSYEQYF
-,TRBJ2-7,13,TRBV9,CASSVQGSGEQYF
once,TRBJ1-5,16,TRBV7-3,CASSLSPGQSNQPQHF
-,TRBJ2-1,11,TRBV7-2,CASSSGRAQFF
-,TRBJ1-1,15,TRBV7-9,CASSQRTGGATEAFF
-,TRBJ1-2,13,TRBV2,CASSEGGNNGYTF
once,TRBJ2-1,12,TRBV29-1,CSVDVELDEQFF
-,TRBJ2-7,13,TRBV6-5,CASLPPGGSEQYF
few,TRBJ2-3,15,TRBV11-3,CASSLGGPSTDTQYF
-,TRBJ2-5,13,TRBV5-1,CASSRADQETQYF
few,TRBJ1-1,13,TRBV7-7,CASSLQTNTEAFF
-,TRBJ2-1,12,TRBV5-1,CASSIGYNEQFF
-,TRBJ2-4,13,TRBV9,CASSAEDRTIQYF
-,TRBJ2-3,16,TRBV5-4,CASSLAGGDRTDTQYF
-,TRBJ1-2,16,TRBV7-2,CASSPGQLGAGGGYTF
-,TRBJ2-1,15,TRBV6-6,CASSTTGSSYNEQFF
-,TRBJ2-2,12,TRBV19,CASSIYSGELFF
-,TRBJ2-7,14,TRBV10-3,CAITHGTESYEQYF
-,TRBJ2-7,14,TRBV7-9,CASSLAADFYEQYF
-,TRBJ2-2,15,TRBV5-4,CASSFGTTLTGELFF
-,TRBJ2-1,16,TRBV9,CASSPRATSSYNEQFF
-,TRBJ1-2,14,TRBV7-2,CASSWGGRVEGYTF
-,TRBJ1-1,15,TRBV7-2,CASSPTGGAGTEAFF
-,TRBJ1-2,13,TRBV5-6,CASSFADNYGYTF
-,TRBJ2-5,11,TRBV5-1,CASSWQETQYF
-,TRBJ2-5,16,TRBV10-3,CAISESKAGGLETQYF
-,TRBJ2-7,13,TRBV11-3,CASSPNKGDEQYF
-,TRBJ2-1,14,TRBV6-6,CASSSSGVYNEQFF
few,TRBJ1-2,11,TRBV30,CAWSDRYGYTF
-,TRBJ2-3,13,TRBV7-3,CASSLKGGHTQYF
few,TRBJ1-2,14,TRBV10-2,CASSSGEGGYGYTF
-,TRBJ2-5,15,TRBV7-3,CASSPTGGLGQTQYF